Below, 31 T cell receptor beta chains from the same sample are listed, as sequenced in a study of T cells in Graves' hyperthyroidism and ophthalmopathy. RNA transcripts served as the template for amplifying TCR beta CDR3 regions. The HTBI primer set served for first-round RT-PCR of the TCR CDR3. From the multiplex PCR reads, TCRdb called clonotypes with MiXCR, one entry per CDR3 protein. Of about 610,000 distinct CDR3 sequences listed, about half are singletons. Sequencing used peripheral blood or thyroid tissue (not recorded which). These receptors were collected from a woman younger than 35 with Graves' hyperthyroidism.

V usage is TRBV20-1 and J usage is TRBJ2-7; 10 positions agree with TRBD2. Germline V gene sequence: CDR1 DFQATT, CDR2 SNEGSKA (reference sequence). This CDR3 has 18 amino acids. J gave up 6 bases and V 5 bases, and 22 bases lay outside the gene matches. In nucleotides, the CDR3 is TGCAGTGCTCCGCAGACAGGCGGGATAGCGGGAGGCACCGCCGAGCAGTACTTC. Protein sequence: CSAPQTGGIAGGTAEQYF.

The chain combines TRBV20-1 with TRBJ2-1; TRBD2 matches at 14 bases. J was trimmed by 5 bases and V by 3 bases; bases with no gene match: 6. The CDR3 spans 16 residues. Per germline, CDR1 DFQATT and CDR2 SNEGSKA (reference sequence). Written as DNA, the CDR3 is TGCAGTGCTAGTGAAAGACTAGCGGGAGGGGACAATGAGCAGTTCTTC. This sequence encodes CSASERLAGGDNEQFF.

The rearrangement uses TRBV29-1 and TRBJ2-1; possible D gene TRBD1, 6 bases. The V and J ends lost 3 bases and 9 bases respectively, with 27 bases between them. There are 17 residues in the CDR3. Germline CDR1 is SQVTM and CDR2 is ANQGSEA. The CDR3 DNA follows: TGCAGCGTTGACGCCGCCAGGGGCCGTTTTAGGTTCGGTGAGCAGTTCTTC. It translates to CSVDAARGRFRFGEQFF.

This clonotype appeared many times. The J gene is TRBJ1-2, the V gene TRBV7-2; D gene uncertain. Germline CDR1 reads SGHTA; CDR2 reads FQGNSA. The V end was cut by 0 bases, the J end by 4 bases, with 9 bases between. This CDR3 is built from 14 residues. This CDR3 is CASSLAQVGYGYTF. CDR3 in DNA: TGTGCCAGCAGCTTAGCGCAGGTGGGCTATGGCTACACCTTC.

In this sample, this clonotype turned up many times. This CDR3 reads CASSVGVNYGYTF. The CDR3, as DNA: TGTGCCAGCAGTGTAGGGGTCAACTATGGCTACACCTTC. The chain has TRBV2 and TRBJ1-2; weak D call: TRBD1 (5 bases). The V and J ends lost 4 bases and 2 bases respectively, with 8 bases between them. CDR3 length: 13 residues. The germline CDR1 and CDR2 sequences are SNHLY and FYNNEI.

A remark on this clonotype: Mismatch with germline at one junction end may stem from a read error. The chain has TRBV7-7 and TRBJ1-5; D not resolved. The CDR3 extends over 14 amino acids. Germline CDR1 and CDR2: SSHAT and FNYEAQ (reference sequence). The CDR3 DNA is TGTGCCAGCAAAAGACACCGAGGCGATCAGTCCCAGCGTTTT. The encoded protein is CASKRHRGDQSQRF. The variable domain in full, with the rest retrieved from reference TRBV7-7 and TRBJ1-5, is GAGVSQSPRYKVTKRGQDVTLRCDPISSHATLYWYQQALGQGPEFLTYFNYEAQPDKSGLPSDRFSAERPEGSISTLTIQRTEQRDSAMYRCASKRHRGDQSQRFGDGTRLSIL.

Note on this clonotype: No conserved phenylalanine or tryptophan is present at the end of the CDR3, so a read error is the likely explanation. The chain carries TRBV2 and TRBJ2-2, with 12 bases lining up with TRBD1. Germline lookup yields CDR1 SNHLY and CDR2 FYNNEI. The CDR3 covers 15 residues. Here the CDR3 reads CARGDRGRDTGKLFV. CDR3 in DNA: TGTGCCAGAGGGGACAGGGGGCGCGACACCGGGAAGCTGTTTGTT.

This clonotype was counted ten times or more. V is TRBV29-1 and J is TRBJ1-5, with D perhaps TRBD1 (6 bases). Germline CDR1 reads SQVTM; CDR2 reads ANQGSEA. There are 14 residues in the CDR3. V lost 5 bases, J lost 2 bases, and 13 bases lay in between. CDR3 DNA sequence: TGCAGCGTTAGGGCAGGGGACGGCAATCAGCCCCAGCATTTT. Protein sequence: CSVRAGDGNQPQHF.

Comment on this clonotype: The CDR3 carries no conserved terminal phenylalanine or tryptophan, so it likely arises from a read error. The chain uses TRBV7-2 and TRBJ1-3, with D unclear. The CDR3 is 15 residues long. The V gene's germline CDR1 is SGHTA and CDR2 FQGNSA. V lost 2 bases and J lost 0, with 8 bases in between. The CDR3 loop is CASSLSGSSGNTIYA. In nucleotides, the CDR3 is TGTGCCAGCAGCTTATCCGGCAGCTCTGGAAACACCATATATGCT.

This clonotype occurred many times. The chain is built from TRBV20-1 and TRBJ1-5, with D uncertain. From germline, CDR1 is DFQATT and CDR2 SNEGSKA (reference sequence). Trimming stripped 2 bases from V and 0 bases from J, with 5 bases between. CDR3 length: 13 residues. Here the CDR3 reads CSARLDSNQPQHF. For the CDR3, the DNA is TGCAGTGCTAGACTGGATAGCAATCAGCCCCAGCATTTT.

This clonotype showed up just a few times. This sequence joins TRBV12-3 or TRBV12-4 and TRBJ2-2; weak D call: TRBD2 (7 bases). V was shortened by 4 bases and J by 7 bases, with 25 bases between the two germline ends. The CDR3 has 18 amino acids. CDR3 protein: CASSSPPGGRGMGGELFF. In DNA, the CDR3 is TGTGCCAGCAGTTCCCCCCCCGGGGGGCGCGGGATGGGCGGGGAGCTGTTTTTT.

This clonotype has only a few counts. The chain uses TRBV7-2 and TRBJ2-5; 7 bases agree with TRBD1. CDR1 and CDR2 (germline): SGHTA, FQGNSA. Trimming cost V 5 bases and J 3 bases; bases outside gene matches: 12. CDR3 size: 16 residues. CDR3 residues: CASSRAGPGTEETQYF. The CDR3, as DNA: TGTGCCAGCAGCCGCGCCGGACCCGGGACAGAAGAGACCCAGTACTTC.

The gene calls are TRBV15 and TRBJ2-1; TRBD1 matches at 8 bases. The CDR3 spans 16 residues. CDR1 is LNHNV and CDR2 is YYDKDF in the germline V gene (reference sequence). Germline trimming cut 4 bases from V and 7 bases from J; bases unmatched to any gene: 12. The CDR3 region has the DNA TGTGCCACCAGCACTCCACGGGCAGGGGGCTGGAATGAGCAGTTCTTC. Amino acids: CATSTPRAGGWNEQFF.

This clonotype was observed a handful of times. The chain uses TRBV10-3 and TRBJ2-7; 7 bases fit TRBD1. V shed 11 bases and J 2 bases; nucleotides not matched to a gene: 6. The CDR3 contains 12 residues. Germline assignment: CDR1 ENHRY and CDR2 SYGVKD. The CDR3 sequence is CAEDRTTYEQYF. The DNA for the CDR3 is TGTGCCGAGGACAGGACGACCTACGAGCAGTACTTC.

The chain links TRBV15 to TRBJ2-5, with D unresolved. Germline CDR1 reads LNHNV; CDR2 reads YYDKDF (reference sequence). The CDR3 is made up of 12 amino acids. Trimming pared 0 bases from V and 5 bases from J, leaving 4 bases between. The DNA for the CDR3 is TGTGCCACCAGCAGAGATGGGGAGACCCAGTACTTC. Encoded protein: CATSRDGETQYF.

This clonotype was counted at least ten times. The V gene is TRBV12-3 or TRBV12-4, the J gene TRBJ1-2, with D perhaps TRBD1 (6 bases). The CDR3 spans 14 residues. Trimming removed 2 bases at V and 5 bases at J, with 12 bases between. The CDR3 sequence: CASSLTGTSYGYTF. CDR3 DNA sequence: TGTGCCAGCAGTTTAACAGGGACGTCTTATGGCTACACCTTC.

The rearrangement links TRBV7-9 to TRBJ2-1; no firm D call. Germline V CDR1 and CDR2: SEHNR, FQNEAQ (reference sequence). The CDR3 runs to 13 residues. V lost 9 bases and J lost 1, with 10 bases in between. Written as DNA, the CDR3 is TGTGCCAGTGCGGCCCCATCCTACAATGAGCAGTTCTTC. It specifies CASAAPSYNEQFF.

This clonotype appeared many times. The CDR3 DNA sequence: TGCAGCGTTGTCAGGGGACAGATGAACACTGAAGCTTTCTTT. This translates into CSVVRGQMNTEAFF. The chain uses TRBV29-1 and TRBJ1-1; 7 positions agree with TRBD1. The V gene's germline CDR1 is SQVTM and CDR2 ANQGSEA. This CDR3 contains 14 residues. Germline trimming cut 4 bases from V and 0 bases from J; bases unmatched to any gene: 5.

On this clonotype: This may be a read error: a much more frequent sequence differs by one nucleotide. The CDR3 sequence: CAGSLDANDGYEQYF. CDR3 nucleotide sequence: TGCGCCGGCAGCTTGGACGCCAATGACGGCTACGAGCAGTACTTC. V gene TRBV5-1 combines with J gene TRBJ2-7; D call uncertain. Germline V CDR1 and CDR2: SGHRS, YFSETQ. The CDR3 covers 15 residues.

This chain links TRBV5-1 with TRBJ2-1; D is perhaps TRBD2 (5 bases). This CDR3 spans 15 amino acids. CDR1 is SGHRS and CDR2 is YFSETQ in the germline V gene. V was clipped by 1 base and J by 6 bases, with 14 bases between them. This CDR3 is CASSLLPGIANEQFF. Here the CDR3 DNA reads TGCGCCAGCAGCTTGCTTCCGGGAATAGCCAATGAGCAGTTCTTC.

This clonotype was recorded a few times. CDR3 nucleotide sequence: TGCAGCAAGCTCGGGACTAGCGGGAGAGGGACAGATACGCAGTATTTT. It encodes CSKLGTSGRGTDTQYF. The chain couples TRBV29-1 to TRBJ2-3; 14 nucleotides align to TRBD2. This CDR3 spans 16 amino acids. V dropped 8 bases and J dropped 3; count of bases not matched to a gene: 10. Germline V gene data show CDR1 as SQVTM and CDR2 as ANQGSEA.

This clonotype was counted many times. A much more abundant neighbour one base away suggests this may be a read error. As the CDR3 is not closed by the conserved phenylalanine or tryptophan, this likely results from a read error. V and J are TRBV15 and TRBJ1-6; D not resolved. CDR3 length equals 11 residues. The ends were cut back, 0 bases at V and 9 bases at J, with 0 bases in the middle. Germline CDR1 is LNHNV and CDR2 is YYDKDF (reference sequence). CDR3 DNA sequence: TGTGCCACCAGCAGAGATTCACCCCTCCACCTT. The encoded protein is CATSRDSPLHL.

At least ten counts were recorded for this clonotype. The chain recombines TRBV29-1 with TRBJ2-7; TRBD2 matches at 9 bases. Trimming at V came to 6 bases and at J to 3 bases, leaving 15 bases not matched to a gene. This CDR3 spans 16 amino acids. Germline-derived CDR1 and CDR2 are SQVTM and ANQGSEA. The CDR3 is CSVAGGGLAGFYEQYF. As DNA, the CDR3 is TGCAGCGTCGCCGGCGGGGGGCTAGCGGGATTCTACGAGCAGTACTTC.

This clonotype was seen repeatedly, ten times or more. V usage is TRBV2 and J usage is TRBJ2-7; D ambiguous. The germline V gene encodes CDR1 SNHLY and CDR2 FYNNEI. V was shortened by 6 bases and J by 3 bases, with 18 bases between the two germline ends. The CDR3 is made up of 15 amino acids. The DNA of the CDR3 is TGTGCCAGCAGCTATCCTAACAGCCCTTACTACGAGCAGTACTTC. Protein sequence: CASSYPNSPYYEQYF.

This clonotype was found many times. The rearrangement uses TRBV19 and TRBJ2-7, with TRBD2 matching 11 bases. CDR1 LNHDA and CDR2 SQIVND come from the germline V gene (reference sequence). There are 15 residues in the CDR3. V gave up 5 bases and J gave up 2 bases; unmatched junction bases: 5. As DNA, the CDR3 is TGTGCCAGTAGTGTCTTAGCGGGAGGGCCCTACGAGCAGTACTTC. It translates to CASSVLAGGPYEQYF.

The V call is TRBV7-3, the J call TRBJ2-2, with D possibly being TRBD1 (5 bases). The germline CDR1 and CDR2 sequences are SGHTA and FQGTGA. CDR3 length: 15 residues. Trimming cost V 3 bases and J 5 bases, with 13 bases left between them. For the CDR3, the DNA is TGTGCCAGCAGCTTGTCAGGGTCGCTGACCGGGGAGCTGTTTTTT. It yields the protein CASSLSGSLTGELFF. Drawing the rest from reference TRBV7-3 and TRBJ2-2, the complete variable domain is GAGVSQTPSNKVTEKGKYVELRCDPISGHTALYWYRQSLGQGPEFLIYFQGTGAADDSGLPNDRFFAVRPEGSVSTLKIQRTERGDSAVYLCASSLSGSLTGELFFGEGSRLTVL.

The CDR3 nucleotides are TGTGCCAGCAGCCCCCGAGAGGGGAACGAAAAACTGTTTTTT. This gives the protein CASSPREGNEKLFF. The chain uses TRBV7-2 and TRBJ1-4; D is possibly TRBD1 (5 bases). The CDR3 loop spans 14 amino acids. Germline CDR1 reads SGHTA; CDR2 reads FQGNSA. Trimming pared 5 bases from V and 8 bases from J, leaving 15 bases between. Looking up the rest from reference TRBV7-2 and TRBJ1-4 gives the full variable domain: GAGVSQSPSNKVTEKGKDVELRCDPISGHTALYWYRQSLGQGLEFLIYFQGNSAPDKSGLPSDRFSAERTGGSVSTLTIQRTQQEDSAVYLCASSPREGNEKLFFGSGTQLSVL.

This clonotype occurred once. Just one base apart from a much larger clone, this may be a read error. The genes are TRBV6-1 and TRBJ1-1, with D possibly being TRBD1 (6 bases). V lost 6 bases to trimming and J lost 6 bases, with 17 bases between them. The germline CDR1 and CDR2 sequences are MNHNS and SASEGT. This CDR3 is 14 amino acids long. The CDR3 protein is CASRAGQGGAEAFF. CDR3 DNA: TGTGCCAGCAGGGCTGGACAAGGGGGGGCTGAAGCTTTCTTT.

V usage is TRBV20-1 and J usage is TRBJ1-2, with TRBD1 matching 9 bases. Germline-derived CDR1 and CDR2 are DFQATT and SNEGSKA (reference sequence). J lost 7 bases, V lost 6 bases, and 12 bases had no gene match. The CDR3 is 14 residues long. The CDR3 region is CSARPTGTGPGYTF. The DNA of the CDR3 is TGCAGTGCCAGGCCTACCGGGACAGGGCCTGGCTACACCTTC.

In its sample, this clonotype was seen many times. The chain has TRBV9 and TRBJ2-2; D uncertain. The CDR3 runs to 14 residues. CDR1 and CDR2 from the germline V gene are SGDLS and YYNGEE. V was pared by 0 bases and J by 0 bases, with 3 bases between. The CDR3 protein is CASSVGANTGELFF. In DNA, the CDR3 is TGTGCCAGCAGCGTAGGGGCGAACACCGGGGAGCTGTTTTTT.

The rearrangement links TRBV4-3 to TRBJ2-3, with D perhaps TRBD1 (6 bases). Germline CDR1 is LGHNA and CDR2 is YSLEER. The CDR3 is 16 amino acids. V was shortened by 2 bases and J by 4 bases, with 16 bases between the two germline ends. The CDR3: CASSQTGPQRADTQYF. Written as DNA, the CDR3 is TGCGCCAGCAGCCAAACAGGGCCCCAACGAGCAGATACGCAGTATTTT.